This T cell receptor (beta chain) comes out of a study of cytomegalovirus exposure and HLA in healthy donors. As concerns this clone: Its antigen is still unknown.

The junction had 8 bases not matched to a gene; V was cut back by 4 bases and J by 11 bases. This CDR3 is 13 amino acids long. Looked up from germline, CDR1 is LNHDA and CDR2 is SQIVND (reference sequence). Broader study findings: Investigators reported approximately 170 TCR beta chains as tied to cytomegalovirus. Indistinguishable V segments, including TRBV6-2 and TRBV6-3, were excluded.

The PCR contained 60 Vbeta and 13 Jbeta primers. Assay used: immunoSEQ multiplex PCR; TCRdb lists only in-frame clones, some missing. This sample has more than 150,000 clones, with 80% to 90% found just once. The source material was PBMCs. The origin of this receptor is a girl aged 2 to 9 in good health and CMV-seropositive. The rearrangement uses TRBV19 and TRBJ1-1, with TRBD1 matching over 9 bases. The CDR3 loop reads CASSKSGTGIAFF. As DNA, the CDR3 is TGTGCCAGTAGTAAGTCCGGGACAGGGATCGCTTTCTTT. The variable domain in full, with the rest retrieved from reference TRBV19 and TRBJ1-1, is DGGITQSPKYLFRKEGQNVTLSCEQNLNHDAMYWYRQDPGQGLRLIYYSQIVNDFQKGDIAEGYSVSREKKESFPLTVTSAQKNPTAFYLCASSKSGTGIAFFGQGTRLTVV.